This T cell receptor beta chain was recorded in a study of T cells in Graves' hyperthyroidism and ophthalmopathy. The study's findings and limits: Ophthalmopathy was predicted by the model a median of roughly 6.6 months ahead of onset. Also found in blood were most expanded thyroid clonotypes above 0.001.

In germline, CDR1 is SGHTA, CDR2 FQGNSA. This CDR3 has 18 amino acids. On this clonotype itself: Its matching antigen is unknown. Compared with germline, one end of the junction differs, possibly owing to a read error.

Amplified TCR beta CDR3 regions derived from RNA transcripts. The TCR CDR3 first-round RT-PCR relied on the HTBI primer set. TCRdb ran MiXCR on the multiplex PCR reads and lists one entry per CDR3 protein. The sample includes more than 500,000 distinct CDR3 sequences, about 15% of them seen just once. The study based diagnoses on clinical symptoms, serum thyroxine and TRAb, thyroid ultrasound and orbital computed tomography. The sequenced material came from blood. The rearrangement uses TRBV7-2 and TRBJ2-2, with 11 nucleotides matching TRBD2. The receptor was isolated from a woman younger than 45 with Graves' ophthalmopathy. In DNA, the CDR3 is TGTGCCAGCAGCGTAGCGGGGGGGGGCCCACTAAACACCGGGGAGCTGTTTTTT. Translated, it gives CASSVAGGGPLNTGELFF.